The following is a T cell receptor beta chain sequence with its context. In the original processing: How many nucleated cells were present was estimated from reference gene primer amplification. Here immunoSEQ multiplex PCR was the method, and the copy in TCRdb shows in-frame clones only, minus some. V and J calls and clone size are given by that table; D and trimming were obtained from the DNA. In the table there are 130,000 to 150,000 clones, 70% to 90% of which are singletons. The data were taken from a study of blood T cell repertoires in COVID-19. Material: peripheral blood. The TCR originated in an older woman with COVID-19, enrolled during active disease.

CDR3 residues: CASSPGDYGYTF. The CDR3 region has the DNA TGTGCCAGCAGCCCCGGAGACTATGGCTACACCTTC. The chain joins TRBV4-2 to TRBJ1-2; D gene unclear. The CDR3 runs 12 residues. Looked up from germline, CDR1 is LGHNA and CDR2 is YNFKEQ. V was pared by 4 bases and J by 3 bases, with 6 bases between.